The 24 T cell receptor beta chains given below trace back to one sample, sequenced in a study of T-cell memory formation after mild COVID-19. From the 5' RACE reads, TCRdb called clonotypes with MiXCR, one entry per CDR3 protein. In the table there are approximately 400,000 distinct CDR3 sequences, 18% of which are singletons. Input material: PBMCs or a T cell subset sorted from them (not recorded which). The receptor source for this set is a man between 18 and 29 years old who had mild COVID-19 (a few samples of this study predate the infection). Cell type and time point are not known.

This clonotype was found a few times. The gene calls are TRBV2 and TRBJ2-5; the match to TRBD2 covers 7 bases. Losses at the gene ends were 9 bases for V and 5 bases for J; bases not matched to a gene: 18. Germline CDR1 reads SNHLY; CDR2 reads FYNNEI. CDR3 length: 16 residues. CDR3 coding DNA: TGTGCCAGTCACCATTCCACGGGCCAGCGGGGCGAGACCCAGTACTTC. Translating gives CASHHSTGQRGETQYF.

The chain couples TRBV6-5 to TRBJ2-1, with D possibly matching TRBD2 (5 bases). CDR1 is MNHEY and CDR2 is SVGAGI in the germline V gene. The V gene lost 10 bases and the J gene lost 7 bases, with 14 bases spanning the gap. The CDR3 extends over 12 amino acids. DNA of the CDR3: TGTGCCACCTCTCCGAGGGCGAATGAGCAGTTCTTC. This translates into CATSPRANEQFF.

The chain recombines TRBV12-3 or TRBV12-4 with TRBJ2-6; D uncertain. Trimming removed 3 bases from V and 2 bases from J, with 8 bases in between. This CDR3 spans 15 amino acids. CDR3 protein: CASSFWEAGANVLTF. For the CDR3, the DNA is TGTGCCAGCAGTTTTTGGGAAGCTGGGGCCAACGTCCTGACTTTC.

The rearrangement uses TRBV5-1 and TRBJ2-7; D is uncertain. This CDR3 has 14 amino acids. Germline V gene lookup returns CDR1 SGHRS and CDR2 YFSETQ. V was clipped by 4 bases and J by 0 bases, with 11 bases between them. The CDR3 DNA is TGCGCCAGCAGCCCCGGAGTTAGCTCCTACGAGCAGTACTTC. This gives the protein CASSPGVSSYEQYF.

V gene TRBV7-9 combines with J gene TRBJ1-2; 8 bases match TRBD1. Germline CDR1 and CDR2: SEHNR and FQNEAQ (reference sequence). V trimming: 5 bases; J trimming: 7 bases; junction bases outside the gene matches: 3. The CDR3 is 12 amino acids. CDR3 in DNA: TGTGCCAGCAGCGACAGGGGTTTTGGCTACACCTTC. Its protein is CASSDRGFGYTF.

The chain recombines TRBV24-1 with TRBJ2-7; D possibly corresponds to TRBD1 (7 bases). Trimming removed 4 bases at V and 7 bases at J, with 19 bases between. The CDR3 contains 15 residues. Germline CDR1 KGHDR, CDR2 SFDVKD. CDR3 DNA sequence: TGTGCCACCAGTGAGCTCCCGACAGGGACTCATGAGCAGTACTTC. Translating it yields CATSELPTGTHEQYF.

As for this clonotype: A junction boundary mismatches the germline segment, possibly from a read error. The rearrangement uses TRBV7-7 and TRBJ2-2, with 9 nucleotides matching TRBD1. The CDR3 extends over 15 amino acids. In germline, CDR1 is SSHAT, CDR2 FNYEAQ (reference sequence). The CDR3 reads CASSATGGTTGELFF. Here the CDR3 DNA reads TGTGCTAGCAGCGCAACAGGGGGCACCACCGGGGAGCTGTTTTTT.

The chain joins TRBV7-9 to TRBJ1-1; D is perhaps TRBD1 (6 bases). The CDR3 spans 15 residues. Trimming removed 3 bases from V and 0 bases from J, with 11 bases in between. CDR1 and CDR2 (germline): SEHNR, FQNEAQ (reference sequence). The CDR3 reads CASSFSGTMNTEAFF. The CDR3 nucleotides read TGTGCCAGCAGCTTTTCCGGGACAATGAACACTGAAGCTTTCTTT.

In its sample, this clonotype was seen a few times. The V gene is TRBV12-3 or TRBV12-4, the J gene TRBJ2-1, with TRBD2 matching over 13 bases. CDR3 length: 17 amino acids. J was trimmed by 7 bases and V by 4 bases; bases with no gene match: 10. The CDR3 loop is CASSSRLAGGNTNEQFF. The CDR3 DNA sequence: TGTGCCAGCAGTTCCAGACTAGCGGGGGGTAATACGAATGAGCAGTTCTTC.

This clonotype was detected a few times. The rearrangement joins TRBV2 to TRBJ2-2, with a tentative D call TRBD2 (6 bases). In germline, CDR1 is SNHLY, CDR2 FYNNEI. This CDR3 has 14 residues. Trimming took 3 bases from V and 6 from J, leaving 11 bases between them. Written as DNA, the CDR3 is TGTGCCAGCAGTGACGGGCCGGGGGCCGGGGAGCTGTTTTTT. Residues: CASSDGPGAGELFF.

This chain joins TRBV18 and TRBJ2-7, with no clear D. The V end lost 6 bases, the J end lost 6 bases, and 18 bases lay between the germline ends. CDR3 length: 14 residues. In germline, CDR1 is KGHSH, CDR2 LQKENI. DNA for the CDR3: TGTGCCAGCTCGCTCGCGGATAAGGACGGCGAGCAGTACTTC. Translated, it gives CASSLADKDGEQYF.

V and J are TRBV7-2 and TRBJ2-1; D unclear. V lost 4 bases to trimming and J lost 10 bases, with 14 bases between them. CDR1 and CDR2 from the germline V gene are SGHTA and FQGNSA. This CDR3 has 13 residues. The CDR3 protein is CASSSRADAEQFF. CDR3 bases: TGTGCCAGCAGCTCTCGGGCCGATGCGGAGCAGTTCTTC.

The gene calls are TRBV28 and TRBJ1-2, with 9 bases matching TRBD1. Germline V gives CDR1 MDHEN, CDR2 SYDVKM. The CDR3 sequence is 16 residues long. V was pared by 2 bases and J by 8 bases, with 12 bases of the junction left unmatched. CDR3 nucleotides: TGTGCCAGCAGTTTACCTGCGTTCGGGACAGGGACCGGCTACACCTTC. It codes for CASSLPAFGTGTGYTF.

The sample holds a few counts of this clonotype. The V call is TRBV28, the J call TRBJ2-1; 7 bases are a match to TRBD1. After removal of 5 bases from V and 8 bases from J, the junction contained 6 bases not matched to a gene. Germline loops: CDR1 MDHEN, CDR2 SYDVKM. The CDR3 has 13 residues. CDR3 coding DNA: TGTGCCAGCAGTCTCCGACAGGGCTATGAGCAGTTCTTC. It encodes CASSLRQGYEQFF.

This clonotype was picked up one time. This chain connects TRBV20-1 to TRBJ2-3, with 8 bases that match TRBD2. This CDR3 contains 14 residues. Trimming took 3 bases from V and 1 from J; bases not matched to a gene: 3. Germline V gene data show CDR1 as DFQATT and CDR2 as SNEGSKA (reference sequence). The CDR3 bases are TGCAGTGCTAGCTCAGCGGGGGGCACAGATACGCAGTATTTT. This gives the protein CSASSAGGTDTQYF.

This clonotype turned up a few times. The chain links TRBV7-2 to TRBJ1-3; D not resolved. This CDR3 is built from 14 residues. Germline V lookup: CDR1 SGHTA, CDR2 FQGNSA. The ends were cut back, 7 bases at V and 0 bases at J, with 10 bases in the middle. The CDR3 loop reads CASTAALSGNTIYF. Here the CDR3 DNA reads TGTGCCAGCACCGCAGCTCTCTCTGGAAACACCATATATTTT.

The chain joins TRBV18 to TRBJ1-2; D is unclear. V lost 3 bases, J lost 0 bases, and 8 bases lay in between. Germline V gives CDR1 KGHSH, CDR2 LQKENI. This CDR3 region has 14 residues. The CDR3 region has the DNA TGTGCCAGCTCACCGGAACAAACTAACTATGGCTACACCTTC. This translates into CASSPEQTNYGYTF.

V is TRBV7-6 and J is TRBJ2-7, with 7 bases lining up with TRBD1. Germline CDR1 SGHVS, CDR2 FNYEAQ. The CDR3 loop spans 14 amino acids. V was pared by 5 bases and J by 2 bases, with 6 bases of the junction left unmatched. CDR3 bases: TGTGCCAGCAGCGACCGACAGGGCCCCTACGAGCAGTACTTC. This translates into CASSDRQGPYEQYF.

This chain uses TRBV6-5 with TRBJ1-1; TRBD1 aligns across 7 bases. The trim removed 5 bases at V and 3 bases at J, leaving 6 bases unmatched. Germline CDR1 reads MNHEY; CDR2 reads SVGAGI. The CDR3 contains 14 residues. The CDR3 loop reads CASSRGGVDTEAFF. CDR3 DNA sequence: TGTGCCAGCAGTCGAGGGGGCGTGGACACTGAAGCTTTCTTT.

The chain combines TRBV20-1 with TRBJ2-5; TRBD2 matches 7 bases. There are 13 residues in the CDR3. CDR1 DFQATT and CDR2 SNEGSKA come from the germline V gene (reference sequence). The trim removed 1 base at V and 5 bases at J, leaving 4 bases unmatched. CDR3 in amino acids: CSARGAGWETQYF. In DNA, the CDR3 is TGCAGTGCTAGAGGAGCGGGATGGGAGACCCAGTACTTC.

The chain's CDR3 is CASIVLPGQGADTQYF. The CDR3 DNA sequence: TGCGCCAGCATCGTACTGCCGGGCCAGGGGGCAGATACGCAGTATTTT. This chain joins TRBV5-1 and TRBJ2-3, with TRBD1 matching over 7 bases. CDR1 and CDR2 from the germline V gene are SGHRS and YFSETQ. The CDR3 runs to 16 residues. V lost 6 bases to trimming and J lost 4 bases; unmatched junction nucleotides: 14.

In DNA, the CDR3 is TGTGCCAGCTCAGAGGACAGAAACTATGGCTACACCTTC. Residues: CASSEDRNYGYTF. J is TRBJ1-2 and V is TRBV18, with a tentative D call TRBD1 (6 bases). From germline, CDR1 is KGHSH and CDR2 LQKENI. This CDR3 comprises 13 residues. V lost 5 bases and J lost 2, with 9 bases in between.

The chain combines TRBV20-1 with TRBJ2-5; 11 bases match TRBD2. The junction had 13 bases not matched to a gene; V was cut back by 3 bases and J by 7 bases. The CDR3 covers 16 residues. The germline gives CDR1 DFQATT, CDR2 SNEGSKA (reference sequence). The CDR3 reads CSASLFLAGGSGTQYF. The CDR3 DNA is TGCAGTGCTAGTCTGTTCTTAGCGGGGGGGTCAGGGACCCAGTACTTC.

The table lists this clonotype with many counts. The chain couples TRBV20-1 to TRBJ2-3; weak D call: TRBD2 (7 bases). The germline gives CDR1 DFQATT, CDR2 SNEGSKA (reference sequence). The CDR3 sequence is 13 residues long. Trimming cost V 7 bases and J 5 bases, with 16 bases left between them. CDR3 amino acids: CSDQRGAGDTQYF. CDR3 bases: TGCAGTGATCAACGGGGGGCGGGAGATACGCAGTATTTT.